Each of the 20 T cell receptor beta chains below was sequenced from the same sample in a study of beta chain features in type 1 diabetes. Study-wide results and caveats: TCRB CDR3s from Type 1 diabetes patients were moderately but significantly shorter in all four CD4+ subsets.

The investigators reverse transcribed all of the isolated RNA, so they sequenced expressed TCRB transcripts. TCRdb's table, derived via immunoSEQ multiplex PCR, lists solely in-frame clones and lacks some. The sample has roughly 240,000 clones; approximately 24% are singletons. Their target antigens are unknown. The specimen sequenced was naive CD4+ T cells from blood. These receptors all come from a woman aged 25 to 39 with type 1 diabetes.

This clone appeared a few times. The chain carries TRBV15 and TRBJ2-5, with D possibly being TRBD2 (6 bases). The CDR3 totals 14 residues. Trimming left V 2 bases short and J 5 bases short, with 12 bases between. Per germline, CDR1 LNHNV and CDR2 YYDKDF (reference sequence). The CDR3 sequence is CATSRMTGEETQYF. The CDR3 DNA reads as TGTGCCACCAGCAGAATGACGGGAGAGGAGACCCAGTACTTC.

The rearrangement joins TRBV18 to TRBJ2-1; 8 bases agree with TRBD1. The CDR3 has 15 residues. Germline V gives CDR1 KGHSH, CDR2 LQKENI. The J segment lost 6 bases and the V segment lost 4 bases, leaving 8 bases of the junction unmatched. The CDR3 spells CASSLPNRGSNEQFF. Written as DNA, the CDR3 is TGTGCCAGCTCACTGCCGAACAGGGGGAGCAATGAGCAGTTCTTC.

V is TRBV18 and J is TRBJ2-3; TRBD1 is a possible D gene (5 bases). CDR3 length: 14 amino acids. V lost 3 bases and J 0 bases, leaving 7 bases between the germline ends. Germline V gene lookup returns CDR1 KGHSH and CDR2 LQKENI. DNA for the CDR3: TGTGCCAGCTCACCGGGGCCCAGCACAGATACGCAGTATTTT. Translated, it gives CASSPGPSTDTQYF.

As for this clone: This sample includes further DNA sequences coding for the same CDR3. The DNA of the CDR3 is TGTGCCAGCAGCTTAGTTGGGACAGCAAATCAGCCCCAGCATTTT. Translation: CASSLVGTANQPQHF. V usage is TRBV7-2 and J usage is TRBJ1-5; 7 nucleotides match TRBD1. Germline lookup yields CDR1 SGHTA and CDR2 FQGNSA. CDR3 length: 15 amino acids. The V gene end was trimmed by 1 base and the J gene end by 4 bases; junction bases not matched to a gene: 4.

CDR3 amino acids: CASSGGTVNTEAFF. For the CDR3, the DNA is TGTGCCAGCAGCGGCGGGACCGTGAACACTGAAGCTTTCTTT. The chain joins TRBV5-6 to TRBJ1-1, with a tentative D call TRBD1 (5 bases). Per the germline V gene, CDR1 is SGHDT and CDR2 is YYEEEE. Trimming cost V 4 bases and J 0 bases, with 10 bases left between them. The CDR3 extends over 14 amino acids.

A remark on this clone: At the DNA level, this CDR3 is encoded by other sequences in the same sample as well. The J gene is TRBJ2-7, the V gene TRBV2, with 10 bases fitting TRBD1. The V and J ends lost 4 bases and 3 bases, in that order; junction bases with no gene match: 3. The germline CDR1 and CDR2 sequences are SNHLY and FYNNEI. The CDR3 has 14 residues. CDR3 protein: CASSGTGGNYEQYF. The DNA of the CDR3 is TGTGCCAGCAGTGGGACAGGGGGTAACTACGAGCAGTACTTC.

On this clone: The same CDR3 arises from other DNA sequences in this sample as well. The J gene is TRBJ1-1, the V gene TRBV28, with a possible D match to TRBD1 (5 bases). This CDR3 has 12 amino acids. The germline V and J ends were trimmed by 5 bases and 5 bases, with 9 bases remaining between them. Germline V gene data show CDR1 as MDHEN and CDR2 as SYDVKM. CDR3 region: CASSLRGTEAFF. The DNA for the CDR3 is TGTGCCAGCAGTCTTCGGGGGACTGAAGCTTTCTTT.

V and J are TRBV19 and TRBJ2-6; 7 bases are shared with TRBD1. Germline CDR1 reads LNHDA; CDR2 reads SQIVND (reference sequence). The CDR3 contains 16 residues. Losses at the gene ends were 4 bases for V and 0 bases for J; bases not matched to a gene: 3. CDR3 protein: CASSRGQYSGANVLTF. The CDR3 DNA reads as TGTGCCAGTAGTAGGGGACAGTACTCTGGGGCCAACGTCCTGACTTTC.

This clone was counted only a few times. The chain has TRBV11-2 and TRBJ2-1, with 10 bases matching TRBD2. The germline gives CDR1 SGHAT, CDR2 FQNNGV. There are 18 residues in the CDR3. V was pared by 1 base and J by 0 bases, with 6 bases of the junction left unmatched. The DNA for the CDR3 is TGTGCCAGCAGCTTAGTAGCGGCTAGCGGGGGCTCCTACAATGAGCAGTTCTTC. Protein sequence: CASSLVAASGGSYNEQFF.

V is TRBV5-1 and J is TRBJ2-3; 13 nucleotides align to TRBD2. Germline lookup yields CDR1 SGHRS and CDR2 YFSETQ. The CDR3 sequence is 16 residues long. J lost 6 bases, V lost 4 bases, and 8 bases had no gene match. The CDR3 DNA reads TGCGCCAGCAGCCCCGGACTAGCGGGAGAAAGGGATACGCAGTATTTT. Encoded protein: CASSPGLAGERDTQYF.

The chain recombines TRBV30 with TRBJ2-7; TRBD2 matches at 11 bases. Germline V CDR1 and CDR2: GTSNPN, SVGIG (reference sequence). The CDR3 totals 16 residues. J was trimmed by 5 bases and V by 4 bases; bases with no gene match: 13. The CDR3 DNA reads as TGTGCCTGGAATGAGGAGGTTGGACTAGCGGGTGACGAGCAGTACTTC. Residues: CAWNEEVGLAGDEQYF.

This chain links TRBV21-1 with TRBJ1-2; no check of the table's D call, TRBD1, against the DNA was made. TRBV21-1 is recorded as a pseudogene. The CDR3 totals 14 residues. DNA for the CDR3: TGTGCCAGCAGCACCGGGACAGCTTGGTATGGCTACACCTTC. It is translated as CASSTGTAWYGYTF.

The J gene is TRBJ1-5, the V gene TRBV4-1; D remains unclear. The CDR3 totals 16 residues. V lost 1 base and J 2 bases, leaving 12 bases between the germline ends. CDR1 and CDR2 from the germline V gene are MGHRA and YSYEKL. The CDR3 DNA follows: TGCGCCAGCAGCCAAGTATTCGGTCTGCGCAATCAGCCCCAGCATTTT. Encoded protein: CASSQVFGLRNQPQHF.

This clone was counted between two and nine times. The chain has TRBV29-1 and TRBJ1-2, with unresolved D. The CDR3 spans 12 residues. Germline V gives CDR1 SQVTM, CDR2 ANQGSEA. Between the trimmed V and J ends, which lost 7 bases and 6 bases, there was a span of 15 bases. This CDR3 is CSAVTMQDGYTF. In nucleotides, the CDR3 is TGCAGCGCCGTGACGATGCAGGATGGCTACACCTTC.

This clone has more than one count but fewer than ten. The chain links TRBV30 to TRBJ2-3; TRBD2 matches 8 bases. Losses at the gene ends were 2 bases for V and 4 bases for J; bases not matched to a gene: 5. The CDR3 spans 14 residues. Germline V gives CDR1 GTSNPN, CDR2 SVGIG (reference sequence). CDR3 sequence reads: CAWSSGSLPDTQYF. In DNA, the CDR3 is TGTGCCTGGAGTAGCGGGAGCCTCCCAGATACGCAGTATTTT.

This clone appeared a few times. The V and J genes are TRBV29-1 and TRBJ1-2; 8 bases line up with TRBD1. Germline loops: CDR1 SQVTM, CDR2 ANQGSEA. The CDR3 is made up of 12 amino acids. J was trimmed by 8 bases and V by 6 bases; bases with no gene match: 8. This chain's CDR3 is CSVVDRETGYTF. CDR3 DNA: TGCAGCGTAGTGGACAGGGAGACGGGCTACACCTTC.

This clone has more than one count but fewer than ten. This chain connects TRBV29-1 to TRBJ2-3, with a weak D call TRBD1 (6 bases). Germline V gene sequence: CDR1 SQVTM, CDR2 ANQGSEA. V was pared by 7 bases and J by 0 bases, with 11 bases between. The CDR3 contains 13 residues. The CDR3 DNA reads TGCAGCGGGACAGATGCTAGCACAGATACGCAGTATTTT. Its protein product is CSGTDASTDTQYF.

The gene calls are TRBV18 and TRBJ1-5; a weak D match, TRBD1 (6 bases). V was trimmed by 5 bases and J by 2 bases, leaving 13 bases between them. This CDR3 is 15 amino acids long. Germline lookup yields CDR1 KGHSH and CDR2 LQKENI. The chain's CDR3 is CASSTQGMGNQPQHF. The CDR3 DNA follows: TGTGCCAGCTCAACCCAGGGGATGGGCAATCAGCCCCAGCATTTT.

J is TRBJ2-5 and V is TRBV5-1, with 8 bases that match TRBD2. CDR1 and CDR2 from the germline V gene are SGHRS and YFSETQ. V lost 4 bases, J lost 5 bases, and 13 bases stayed unmatched. The CDR3 is 16 amino acids. CDR3 in DNA: TGCGCCAGCAGCCAAAGGACTAGCTCCCTGGGGGAGACCCAGTACTTC. Translating gives CASSQRTSSLGETQYF.

This chain links TRBV5-1 with TRBJ2-5, with D perhaps matching TRBD2 (5 bases). V lost 1 base to trimming and J lost 3 bases, with 10 bases between them. Per germline, CDR1 SGHRS and CDR2 YFSETQ. The CDR3 runs to 14 residues. The CDR3 DNA follows: TGCGCCAGCAGCTTGTATCTAGCAGAAGAGACCCAGTACTTC. This gives the protein CASSLYLAEETQYF.